The clone carrying this TCR beta chain has just a few counts. Its antigen is currently unknown. These data originate in a study of ipilimumab plus nivolumab after autologous stem cell transplantation. The overall study: Median doses per patient: four or five ipilimumab, under 10 nivolumab.

Study-wide findings and caveats: Authors suggest TCR repertoire, Treg phenotype and gut microbiota support further study.

Sequenced by immunoSEQ multiplex PCR; TCRdb stores in-frame clones only, minus some. Here the sample spans 15,000 or so clones, roughly 85% being singletons. Starting 14 to 28 days after autologous transplant, ipilimumab 1 mg/kg was given. Trimming took 6 bases from V and 3 from J, leaving 8 bases between them. The CDR3 consists of 11 residues. Per germline, CDR1 DFQATT and CDR2 SNEGSKA (reference sequence). The sequence came from a male donor with diffuse large B-cell lymphoma. The sequences come from PBMCs, collected in a trial of ipilimumab plus nivolumab as post-transplant consolidation. V usage is TRBV20-1 and J usage is TRBJ1-1, with D unclear. CDR3 sequence: CSAPDHTEAFF. The CDR3 DNA follows: TGCAGTGCGCCAGACCACACTGAAGCTTTCTTT.